The present T cell receptor beta chain was sequenced within a study of early T cells in non-severe SARS-CoV-2 infection. This clonotype was recorded many times. Each cDNA molecule carried a unique molecular identifier. TCRdb processed the 5' RACE reads anew with MiXCR; each CDR3 protein has one entry. The data show roughly 50,000 distinct CDR3 sequences, around 6% seen once. Germline lookup yields CDR1 DFQATT and CDR2 SNEGSKA (reference sequence). The CDR3 is 13 residues long. The V and J ends lost 0 bases and 3 bases respectively, with 9 bases between them. Sequencing used whole blood. This chain joins TRBV20-1 and TRBJ2-7; the D is unclear. This receptor was obtained from an adult who was a healthcare worker with PCR-confirmed SARS-CoV-2 infection or an uninfected control (not recorded which). CDR3 nucleotides: TGCAGTGCTAGAGAGTGGGCAGACTACGAGCAGTACTTC. Protein: CSAREWADYEQYF.